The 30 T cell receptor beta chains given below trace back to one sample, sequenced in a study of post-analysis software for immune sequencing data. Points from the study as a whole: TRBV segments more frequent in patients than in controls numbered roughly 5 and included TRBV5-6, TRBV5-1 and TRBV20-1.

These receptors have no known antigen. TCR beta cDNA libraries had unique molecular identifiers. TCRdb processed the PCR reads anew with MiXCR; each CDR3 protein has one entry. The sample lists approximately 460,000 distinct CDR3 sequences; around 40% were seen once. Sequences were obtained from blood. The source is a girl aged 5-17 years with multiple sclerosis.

This chain's CDR3 is CASRSTARGEQYF. CDR3 nucleotides: TGTGCCAGCAGGTCTACGGCCCGAGGGGAGCAGTACTTC. This rearrangement joins TRBV6-1 to TRBJ2-7, with D possibly matching TRBD2 (5 bases). Germline-derived CDR1 and CDR2 are MNHNS and SASEGT. V was cut by 6 bases and J by 7 bases, with 16 bases left in between. This CDR3 is 13 amino acids long.

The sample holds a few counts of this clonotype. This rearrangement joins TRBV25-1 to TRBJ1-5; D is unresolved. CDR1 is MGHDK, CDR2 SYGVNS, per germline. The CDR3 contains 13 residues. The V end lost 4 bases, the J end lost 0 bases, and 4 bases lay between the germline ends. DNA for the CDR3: TGTGCCAGCAGTGCCAGTAGCAATCAGCCCCAGCATTTT. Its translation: CASSASSNQPQHF.

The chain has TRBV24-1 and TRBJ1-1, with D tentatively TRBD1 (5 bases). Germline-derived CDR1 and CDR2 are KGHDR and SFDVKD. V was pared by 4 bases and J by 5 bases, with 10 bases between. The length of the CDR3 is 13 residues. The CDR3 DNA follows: TGTGCCACCAGTGACCCGAGGGGAACTGAAGCTTTCTTT. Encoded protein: CATSDPRGTEAFF.

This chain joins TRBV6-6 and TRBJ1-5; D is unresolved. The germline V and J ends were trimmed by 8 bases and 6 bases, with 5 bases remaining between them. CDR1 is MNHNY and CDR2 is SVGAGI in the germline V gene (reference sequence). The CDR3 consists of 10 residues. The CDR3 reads CASGSQPQHF. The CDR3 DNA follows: TGTGCCAGCGGAAGTCAGCCCCAGCATTTT.

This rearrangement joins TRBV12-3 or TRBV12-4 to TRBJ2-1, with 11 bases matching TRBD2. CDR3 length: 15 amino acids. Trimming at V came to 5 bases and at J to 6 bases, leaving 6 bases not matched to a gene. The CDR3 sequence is CASSRVAGGPNEQFF. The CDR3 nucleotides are TGTGCCAGCAGTCGGGTAGCGGGAGGGCCCAATGAGCAGTTCTTC.

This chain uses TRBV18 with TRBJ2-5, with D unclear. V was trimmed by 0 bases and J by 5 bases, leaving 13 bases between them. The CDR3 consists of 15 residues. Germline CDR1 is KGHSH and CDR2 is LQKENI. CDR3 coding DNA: TGTGCCAGCTCACCACCGGAAAGGGATCGCGAGACCCAGTACTTC. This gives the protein CASSPPERDRETQYF.

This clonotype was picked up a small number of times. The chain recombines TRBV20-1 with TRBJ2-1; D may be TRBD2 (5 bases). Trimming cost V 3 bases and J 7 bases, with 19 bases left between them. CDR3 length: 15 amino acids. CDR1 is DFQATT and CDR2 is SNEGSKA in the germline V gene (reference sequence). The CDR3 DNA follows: TGCAGTGCTAGTGGCGAGGGATATTATAGGAATGAGCAGTTCTTC. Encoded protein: CSASGEGYYRNEQFF.

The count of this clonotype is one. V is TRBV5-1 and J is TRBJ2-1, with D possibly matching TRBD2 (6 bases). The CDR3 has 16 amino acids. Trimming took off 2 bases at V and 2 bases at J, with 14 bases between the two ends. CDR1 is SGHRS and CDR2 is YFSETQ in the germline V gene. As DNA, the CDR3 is TGCGCCAGCAGCTTTCGGTGGGAGGCTACCTACAATGAGCAGTTCTTC. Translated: CASSFRWEATYNEQFF.

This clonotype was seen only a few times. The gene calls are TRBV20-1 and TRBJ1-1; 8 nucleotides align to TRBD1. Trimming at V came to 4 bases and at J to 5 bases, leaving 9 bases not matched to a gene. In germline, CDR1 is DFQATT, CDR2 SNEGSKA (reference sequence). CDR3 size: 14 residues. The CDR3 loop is CSAIRQGAPTEAFF. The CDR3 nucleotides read TGCAGTGCTATAAGGCAGGGGGCGCCTACTGAAGCTTTCTTT.

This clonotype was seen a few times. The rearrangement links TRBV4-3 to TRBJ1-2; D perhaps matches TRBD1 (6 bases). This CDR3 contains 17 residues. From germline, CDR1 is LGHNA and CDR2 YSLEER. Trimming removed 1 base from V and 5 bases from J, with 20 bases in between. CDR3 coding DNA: TGCGCCAGCAGCCAAGGTGGGGCAGGGGAGCCCTTTTATGGCTACACCTTC. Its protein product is CASSQGGAGEPFYGYTF.

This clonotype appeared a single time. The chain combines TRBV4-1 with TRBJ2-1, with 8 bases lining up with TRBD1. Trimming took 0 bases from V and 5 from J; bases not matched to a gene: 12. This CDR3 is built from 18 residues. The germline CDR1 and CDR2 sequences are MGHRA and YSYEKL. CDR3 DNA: TGCGCCAGCAGCCAAGATAATTACAAACGGGACAGGAACAATGAGCAGTTCTTC. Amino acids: CASSQDNYKRDRNNEQFF.

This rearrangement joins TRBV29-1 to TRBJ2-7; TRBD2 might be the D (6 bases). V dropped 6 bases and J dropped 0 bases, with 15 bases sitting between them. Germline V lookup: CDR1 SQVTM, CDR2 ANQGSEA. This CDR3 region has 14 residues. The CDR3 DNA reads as TGCAGCGTGGTTTGGGCGGGGAGCTCCTACGAGCAGTACTTC. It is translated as CSVVWAGSSYEQYF.

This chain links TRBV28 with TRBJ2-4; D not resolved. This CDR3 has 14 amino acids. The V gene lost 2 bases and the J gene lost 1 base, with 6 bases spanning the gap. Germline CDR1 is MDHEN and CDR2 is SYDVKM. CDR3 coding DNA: TGTGCCAGCAGTTTAAGCAGCGCCAAAAACATTCAGTACTTC. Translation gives CASSLSSAKNIQYF. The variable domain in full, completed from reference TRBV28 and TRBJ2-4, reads DVKVTQSSRYLVKRTGEKVFLECVQDMDHENMFWYRQDPGLGLRLIYFSYDVKMKEKGDIPEGYSVSREKKERFSLILESASTNQTSMYLCASSLSSAKNIQYFGAGTRLSVL.

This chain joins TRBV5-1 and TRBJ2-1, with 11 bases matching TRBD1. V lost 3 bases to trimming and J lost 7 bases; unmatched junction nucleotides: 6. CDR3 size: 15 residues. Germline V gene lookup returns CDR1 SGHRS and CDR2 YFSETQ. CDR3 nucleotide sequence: TGCGCCAGCAGCTATGGACAGGGGGCGGTGAATGAGCAGTTCTTC. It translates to CASSYGQGAVNEQFF.

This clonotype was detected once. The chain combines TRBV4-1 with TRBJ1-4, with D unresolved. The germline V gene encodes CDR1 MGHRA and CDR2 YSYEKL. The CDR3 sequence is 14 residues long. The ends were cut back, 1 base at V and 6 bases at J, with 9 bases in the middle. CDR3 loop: CASSQVSRDEKLFF. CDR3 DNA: TGCGCCAGCAGCCAAGTTAGCCGGGATGAAAAACTGTTTTTT.

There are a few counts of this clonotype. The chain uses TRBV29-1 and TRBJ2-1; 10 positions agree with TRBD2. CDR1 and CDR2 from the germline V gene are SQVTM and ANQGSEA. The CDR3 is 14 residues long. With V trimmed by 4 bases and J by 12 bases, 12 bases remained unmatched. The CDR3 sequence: CSVVFLAGVRGQFF. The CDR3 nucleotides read TGCAGCGTTGTTTTCCTAGCGGGAGTTCGGGGGCAGTTCTTC.

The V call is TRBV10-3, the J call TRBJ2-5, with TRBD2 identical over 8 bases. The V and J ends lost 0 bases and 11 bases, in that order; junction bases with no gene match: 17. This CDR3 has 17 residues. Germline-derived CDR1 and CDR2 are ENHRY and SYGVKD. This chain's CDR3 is CAISESPSGPIPYKQYF. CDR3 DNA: TGTGCCATCAGTGAGTCCCCTAGCGGGCCCATCCCCTACAAGCAGTACTTC.

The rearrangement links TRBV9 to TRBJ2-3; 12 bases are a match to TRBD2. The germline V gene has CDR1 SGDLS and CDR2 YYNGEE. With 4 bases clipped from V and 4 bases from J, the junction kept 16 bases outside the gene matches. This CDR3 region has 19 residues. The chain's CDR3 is CASSSRLAGVELRADTQYF. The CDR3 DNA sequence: TGTGCCAGCAGCTCCCGACTAGCGGGAGTCGAACTGCGAGCAGATACGCAGTATTTT.

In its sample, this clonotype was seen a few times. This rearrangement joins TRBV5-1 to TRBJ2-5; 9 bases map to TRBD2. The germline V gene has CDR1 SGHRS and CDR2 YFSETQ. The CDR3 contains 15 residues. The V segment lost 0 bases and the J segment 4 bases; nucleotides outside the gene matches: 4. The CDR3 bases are TGCGCCAGCAGCTTGGGTAGCGGGAGCCGAGAGACCCAGTACTTC. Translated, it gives CASSLGSGSRETQYF. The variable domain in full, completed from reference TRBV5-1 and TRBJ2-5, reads KAGVTQTPRYLIKTRGQQVTLSCSPISGHRSVSWYQQTPGQGLQFLFEYFSETQRNKGNFPGRFSGRQFSNSRSEMNVSTLELGDSALYLCASSLGSGSRETQYFGPGTRLLVL.

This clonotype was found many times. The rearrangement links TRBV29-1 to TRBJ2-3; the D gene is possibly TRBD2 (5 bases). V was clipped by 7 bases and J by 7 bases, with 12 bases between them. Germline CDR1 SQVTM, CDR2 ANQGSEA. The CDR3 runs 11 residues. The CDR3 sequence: CSAPRLNTQYF. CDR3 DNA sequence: TGCAGCGCCCCACGACTAAATACGCAGTATTTT.

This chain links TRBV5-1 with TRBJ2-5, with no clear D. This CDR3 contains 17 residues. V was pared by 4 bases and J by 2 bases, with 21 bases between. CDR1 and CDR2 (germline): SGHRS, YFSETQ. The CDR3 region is CASSAGLTSREQETQYF. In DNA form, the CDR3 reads TGCGCCAGCAGCGCTGGCCTGACGAGCAGAGAACAAGAGACCCAGTACTTC.

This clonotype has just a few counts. CDR3 protein: CASGSGTGSSQPQHF. CDR3 sequence (DNA): TGTGCTAGTGGTTCCGGGACAGGCAGTAGTCAGCCCCAGCATTTT. The chain links TRBV12-5 to TRBJ1-5; 8 positions match TRBD1. CDR3 size: 15 residues. V was clipped by 4 bases and J by 6 bases; unmatched bases: 8. Germline V gene data show CDR1 as LGHNT and CDR2 as FRNRAP.

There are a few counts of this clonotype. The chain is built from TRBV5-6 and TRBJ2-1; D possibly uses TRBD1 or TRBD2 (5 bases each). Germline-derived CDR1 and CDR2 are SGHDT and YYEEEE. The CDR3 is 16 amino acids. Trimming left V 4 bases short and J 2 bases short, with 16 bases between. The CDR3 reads CASSLRGPATYNEQFF. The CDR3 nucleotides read TGTGCCAGCAGCCTACGGGGACCCGCTACCTACAATGAGCAGTTCTTC.

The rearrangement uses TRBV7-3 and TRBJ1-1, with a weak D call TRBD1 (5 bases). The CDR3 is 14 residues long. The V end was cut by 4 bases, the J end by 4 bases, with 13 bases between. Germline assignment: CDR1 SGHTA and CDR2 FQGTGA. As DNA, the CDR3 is TGTGCCAGCAGCTCGAACTGGGGGAGCACTGAAGCTTTCTTT. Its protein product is CASSSNWGSTEAFF.

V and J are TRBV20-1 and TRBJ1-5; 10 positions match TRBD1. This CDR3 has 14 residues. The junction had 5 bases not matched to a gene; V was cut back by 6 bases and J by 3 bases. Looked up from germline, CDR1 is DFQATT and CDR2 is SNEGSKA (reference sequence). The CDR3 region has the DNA TGCAGTGCGTACGGGACAGGGGTCAATCAGCCCCAGCATTTT. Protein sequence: CSAYGTGVNQPQHF.

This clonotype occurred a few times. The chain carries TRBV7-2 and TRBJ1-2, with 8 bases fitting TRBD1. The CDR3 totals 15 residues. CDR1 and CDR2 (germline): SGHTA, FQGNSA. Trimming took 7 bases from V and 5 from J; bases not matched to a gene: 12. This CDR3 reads CASTSGGLPGYGYTF. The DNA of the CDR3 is TGTGCCAGCACCTCAGGGGGCTTACCGGGGTATGGCTACACCTTC.

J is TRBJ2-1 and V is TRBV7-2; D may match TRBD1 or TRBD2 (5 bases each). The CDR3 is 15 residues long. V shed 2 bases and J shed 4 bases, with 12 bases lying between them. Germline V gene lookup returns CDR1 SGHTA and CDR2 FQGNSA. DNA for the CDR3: TGTGCCAGCAGCTTACTCGAGGGGATATACAATGAGCAGTTCTTC. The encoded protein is CASSLLEGIYNEQFF.

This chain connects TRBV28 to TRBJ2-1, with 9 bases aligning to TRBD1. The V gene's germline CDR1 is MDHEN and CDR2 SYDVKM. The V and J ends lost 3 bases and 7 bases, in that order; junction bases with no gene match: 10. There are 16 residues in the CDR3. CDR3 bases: TGTGCCAGCAGTTTTTCGTGGGACAGGGTCTGGAATGAGCAGTTCTTC. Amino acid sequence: CASSFSWDRVWNEQFF.

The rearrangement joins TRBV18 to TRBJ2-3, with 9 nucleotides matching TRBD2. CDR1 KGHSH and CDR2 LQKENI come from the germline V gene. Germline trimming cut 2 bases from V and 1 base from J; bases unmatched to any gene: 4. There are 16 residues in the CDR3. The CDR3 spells CASSPASGIRTDTQYF. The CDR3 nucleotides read TGTGCCAGCTCACCAGCTAGCGGGATCCGCACAGATACGCAGTATTTT. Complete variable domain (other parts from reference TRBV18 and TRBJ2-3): NAGVMQNPRHLVRRRGQEARLRCSPMKGHSHVYWYRQLPEEGLKFMVYLQKENIIDESGMPKERFSAEFPKEGPSILRIQQVVRGDSAAYFCASSPASGIRTDTQYFGPGTRLTVL.

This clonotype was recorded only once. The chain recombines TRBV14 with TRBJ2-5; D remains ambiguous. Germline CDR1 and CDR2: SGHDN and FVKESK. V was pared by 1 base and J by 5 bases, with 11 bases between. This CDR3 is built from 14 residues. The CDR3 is CASSQGTRWETQYF. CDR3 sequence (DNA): TGTGCCAGCAGCCAAGGGACCCGCTGGGAGACCCAGTACTTC.